This T cell receptor (beta chain) is from a study of T cell responses to AZD1222 COVID-19 vaccine. Assay: immunoSEQ multiplex PCR; the TCRdb copy retains only in-frame clones and omits some. The table records 98,000 or so clones, around nine tenths of them present only once. V was cut by 0 bases and J by 6 bases, with 14 bases left in between. Germline V CDR1 and CDR2: SGHVS, FQNEAQ. The CDR3 loop spans 15 amino acids. Sequenced here: peripheral blood, sampled 28 days after the second dose of the MenACWY control vaccine. This sequence joins TRBV7-8 and TRBJ1-1; no clear D gene. The TCR was taken from an adult who received the MenACWY meningococcal vaccine as a control. CDR3 region: CASSLAGSHEAEAFF. The CDR3 coding sequence is TGTGCCAGCAGCTTAGCAGGGTCCCATGAGGCTGAAGCTTTCTTT.